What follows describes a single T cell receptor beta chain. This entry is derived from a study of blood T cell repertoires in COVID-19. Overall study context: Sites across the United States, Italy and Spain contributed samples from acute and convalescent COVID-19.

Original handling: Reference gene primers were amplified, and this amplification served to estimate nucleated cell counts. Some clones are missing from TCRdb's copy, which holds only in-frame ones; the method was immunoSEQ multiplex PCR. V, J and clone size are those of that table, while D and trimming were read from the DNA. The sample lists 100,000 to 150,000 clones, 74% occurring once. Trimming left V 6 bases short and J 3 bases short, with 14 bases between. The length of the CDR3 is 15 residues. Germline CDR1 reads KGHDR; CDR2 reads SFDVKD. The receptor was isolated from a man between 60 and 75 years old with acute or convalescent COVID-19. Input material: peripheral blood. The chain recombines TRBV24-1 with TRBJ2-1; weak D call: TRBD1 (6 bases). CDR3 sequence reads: CATSKSQGYYNEQFF. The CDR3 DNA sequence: TGTGCCACCAGTAAATCTCAGGGGTACTACAATGAGCAGTTCTTC.